The clone carrying this T cell receptor (beta chain) was found a few times. Its antigen remains unknown. This entry comes from a study of T-cell memory formation after mild COVID-19. 5'RACE, which relied on constant-segment primers, yielded TCR alpha and TCR beta cDNA libraries carrying sample barcodes and UMIs. TCRdb reprocessed the 5' RACE reads with MiXCR, giving one entry per CDR3 protein. The data contain about 350,000 distinct CDR3 sequences, roughly an eighth of them singletons. General study results and limits: Whereas later expanders leaned CD4+, clones contracting day 15 to 85 showed a balanced CD4/CD8 makeup.

This TCR came from a man younger than 35 who had mild COVID-19 (a few samples of this study predate the infection). Cell type and time point are not known. Sequencing was performed on PBMCs or a T cell subset sorted from them (not recorded which).

This chain's CDR3 is CASSEGQIPTYEQYV. CDR3 sequence (DNA): TGTGCCAGCAGCGAGGGACAGATTCCTACCTACGAGCAGTACGTC. The V and J genes are TRBV7-2 and TRBJ2-7, with TRBD1 matching over 7 bases. The junction had 9 bases not matched to a gene; V was cut back by 5 bases and J by 2 bases. Looked up from germline, CDR1 is SGHTA and CDR2 is FQGNSA. The CDR3 extends over 15 amino acids.